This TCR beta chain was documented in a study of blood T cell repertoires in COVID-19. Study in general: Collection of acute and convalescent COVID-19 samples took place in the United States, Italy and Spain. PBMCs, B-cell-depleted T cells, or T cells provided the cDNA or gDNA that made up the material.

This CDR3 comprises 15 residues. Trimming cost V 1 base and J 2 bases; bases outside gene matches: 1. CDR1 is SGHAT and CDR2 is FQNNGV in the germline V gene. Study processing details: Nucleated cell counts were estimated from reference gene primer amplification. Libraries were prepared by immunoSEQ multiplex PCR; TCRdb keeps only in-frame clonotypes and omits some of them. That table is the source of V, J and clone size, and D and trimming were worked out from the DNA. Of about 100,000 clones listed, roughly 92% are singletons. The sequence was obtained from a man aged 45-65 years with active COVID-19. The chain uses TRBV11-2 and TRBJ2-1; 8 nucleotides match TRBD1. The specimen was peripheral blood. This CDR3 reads CASSLGRGPYNEQFF. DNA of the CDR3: TGTGCCAGCAGCTTAGGCAGGGGGCCCTACAATGAGCAGTTCTTC. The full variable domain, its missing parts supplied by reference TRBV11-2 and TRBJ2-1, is EAGVAQSPRYKIIEKRQSVAFWCNPISGHATLYWYQQILGQGPKLLIQFQNNGVVDDSQLPKDRFSAERLKGVDSTLKIQPAKLEDSAVYLCASSLGRGPYNEQFFGPGTRLTVL.